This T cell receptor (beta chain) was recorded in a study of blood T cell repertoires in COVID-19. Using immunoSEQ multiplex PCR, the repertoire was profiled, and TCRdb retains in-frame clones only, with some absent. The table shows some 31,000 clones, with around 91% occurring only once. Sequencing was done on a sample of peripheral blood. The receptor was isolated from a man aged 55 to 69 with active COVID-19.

In DNA form, the CDR3 reads TGTGCCAGCAGTGGAGACAGGTTCAATCAGCCCCAGCATTTT. Protein sequence: CASSGDRFNQPQHF. This chain uses TRBV28 with TRBJ1-5; a possible D gene is TRBD1 (6 bases). CDR1 and CDR2 (germline): MDHEN, SYDVKM. There are 14 residues in the CDR3. Trimming cost V 5 bases and J 3 bases, with 11 bases left between them.